The present entry profiles one T cell receptor beta chain with its context. Its antigen is not known. The sample comes from a study of vaccination effects on CD4 cells after COVID-19. Turning to the study itself: Samples came from a couple of convalescent patients 16 days and one week before vaccination. Study results and caveats: Late after vaccination, infection- and vaccine-induced clones showed marked clonal contraction.

Viral peptide pool expansion of antigen-specific CD4+ T cells preceded sequencing in the ViraFEST assay. With more than 9 days of culture completed, CD4+ T cells were isolated. A positive SARS-CoV-2 PCR test fell between March and December 2020. They grew a few million PBMC in each well, adding 7.5 to 10 IU/ml IL-2 and about 9.9 ug/ml peptides. On both days 3 and 7, half of the culture medium was replaced with IL-2 medium. Germline V lookup: CDR1 SGHAT, CDR2 FQNNGV. The CDR3 extends over 18 amino acids. Trimming at V came to 2 bases and at J to 1 base, leaving 8 bases not matched to a gene. Produced via immunoSEQ multiplex PCR; TCRdb's table is partial and in-frame only. The sample holds 20,000 to 25,000 clones, roughly 74% seen once.

The V call is TRBV11-2, the J call TRBJ2-3, with 11 bases lining up with TRBD2. The TCR originated in a human donor who had a prior SARS-CoV-2 infection. The sample consisted of CD4+ T cells from PBMCs cultured with a peptide pool, taken before COVID-19 vaccination. This CDR3 is CASSLRLAGGGGTDTQYF. CDR3 bases: TGTGCCAGCAGCTTACGTCTAGCGGGGGGTGGGGGCACAGATACGCAGTATTTT.